The rows below give T cell receptor beta chains drawn from one sample of a study of blood T cell repertoires in COVID-19. Assay used: immunoSEQ multiplex PCR; TCRdb lists only in-frame clones, some missing. The sample lists over 300,000 clones; around 89% were seen once. The source material was peripheral blood. These receptors all come from a man aged 35 to 55 with acute or convalescent COVID-19. The CDR3 runs from the conserved cysteine through the conserved F or W. A D gene is named only where the DNA matches it firmly. Clone size, where shown, is once, few, many, or a class for clones that have expanded.

CDR3nt: TGTGCCAGCAGCCCCGGGGGACGGTCGCTTGACGAGCAGTACTTC
CDR3aa: CASSPGGRSLDEQYF
abundance: .
v_gene: TRBV5-4
d_gene: .
j_gene: TRBJ2-7

CDR3nt: TGTGCCAGCAGTTTACCGACAGGGACTGAAGCTTTCTTT
CDR3aa: CASSLPTGTEAFF
abundance: .
v_gene: TRBV28
d_gene: TRBD1
j_gene: TRBJ1-1

CDR3nt: TGTGCCATCAGTGTACGTCCCCCGGGGTACGAGCAGTACTTC
CDR3aa: CAISVRPPGYEQYF
abundance: .
v_gene: TRBV10-3
d_gene: .
j_gene: TRBJ2-7

CDR3nt: TGTGCCAGCAGCCCAAACCTTAGACTAGCGGGGATGGAGACCCAGTACTTC
CDR3aa: CASSPNLRLAGMETQYF
abundance: .
v_gene: TRBV5-4
d_gene: TRBD2
j_gene: TRBJ2-5

CDR3nt: TGTGCCAGCAGTGTATACGGGACTACCTACGAGCAGTACTTC
CDR3aa: CASSVYGTTYEQYF
abundance: .
v_gene: TRBV25-1
d_gene: TRBD2
j_gene: TRBJ2-7

CDR3nt: TGTGCCAGCAGCTTGGGGGACAGCCCCTACGAGCAGTACTTC
CDR3aa: CASSLGDSPYEQYF
abundance: .
v_gene: TRBV5-4
d_gene: TRBD1
j_gene: TRBJ2-7

CDR3nt: TGTGCCAGCAGTATTCAGGGGGCGAGGAATTCACCCCTCCACTTT
CDR3aa: CASSIQGARNSPLHF
abundance: .
v_gene: TRBV28
d_gene: TRBD1
j_gene: TRBJ1-6

CDR3nt: TGCGCCAGCAGCTGGGACAGCGGGAACTATGGCTACACCTTC
CDR3aa: CASSWDSGNYGYTF
abundance: .
v_gene: TRBV5-1
d_gene: TRBD1
j_gene: TRBJ1-2

CDR3nt: TGTGCCTGGAAGGACAGGGGCCAACACACTGAAGCTTTCTTT
CDR3aa: CAWKDRGQHTEAFF
abundance: .
v_gene: TRBV30
d_gene: TRBD1
j_gene: TRBJ1-1

CDR3nt: TGTGCCAGCAGCGCCGGGTCCTCGACGCAGTATTTT
CDR3aa: CASSAGSSTQYF
abundance: .
v_gene: TRBV2
d_gene: .
j_gene: TRBJ2-3

CDR3nt: TGTGCCAGCAGCCTGGGGGTAGGGGGCGCCAGGTCCTCTGGAAACACCATATATTTT
CDR3aa: CASSLGVGGARSSGNTIYF
abundance: .
v_gene: TRBV5-6
d_gene: TRBD1
j_gene: TRBJ1-3

CDR3nt: TGCAGCGGTGTGGGCCTGATCTTTGATACGCAGTATTTT
CDR3aa: CSGVGLIFDTQYF
abundance: .
v_gene: TRBV29-1
d_gene: .
j_gene: TRBJ2-3

CDR3nt: TGTGCCAGCACACCGGGTCCGGAGGGCCAAGAGACCCAGTACTTC
CDR3aa: CASTPGPEGQETQYF
abundance: .
v_gene: TRBV28
d_gene: .
j_gene: TRBJ2-5

CDR3nt: TGTGCCAGCACCGTAGGAAGGACAGGGGTTGGTGAAGCTTTCTTT
CDR3aa: CASTVGRTGVGEAFF
abundance: .
v_gene: TRBV6-5
d_gene: TRBD1
j_gene: TRBJ1-1

CDR3nt: TGTGCCAGTAGTATCACAGGTTTGGGGAATGAGCAGTTCTTC
CDR3aa: CASSITGLGNEQFF
abundance: .
v_gene: TRBV19
d_gene: .
j_gene: TRBJ2-1

CDR3nt: TGCGCCAGCAGCGGCCGGGACAGGGAAGAGACCCAGTACTTC
CDR3aa: CASSGRDREETQYF
abundance: once
v_gene: TRBV5-1
d_gene: TRBD1
j_gene: TRBJ2-5

CDR3nt: TGTGCCAGCAGGCGCGACAGGGGGAGATCCTACGAGCAGTACTTC
CDR3aa: CASRRDRGRSYEQYF
abundance: .
v_gene: TRBV2
d_gene: TRBD1
j_gene: TRBJ2-7

CDR3nt: TGTGCCAGCAGCTTGACCCGGGATAACTATGGCTACACCTTC
CDR3aa: CASSLTRDNYGYTF
abundance: many
v_gene: TRBV7-9
d_gene: .
j_gene: TRBJ1-2

CDR3nt: TGTGCCAGCAGCTTAGATCTCAGGGGGGACACTGAAGCTTTCTTT
CDR3aa: CASSLDLRGDTEAFF
abundance: .
v_gene: TRBV11-2
d_gene: TRBD1
j_gene: TRBJ1-1

CDR3nt: TGTGCCAGCAGCGGGGGACAGGGTACTAATCAGCCCCAGCATTTT
CDR3aa: CASSGGQGTNQPQHF
abundance: .
v_gene: TRBV7-9
d_gene: TRBD1
j_gene: TRBJ1-5

CDR3nt: TGTGCCAGCAGCATCCGACGGAACTACGAGGGAGGGCCCCACGAGCAGTACTTC
CDR3aa: CASSIRRNYEGGPHEQYF
abundance: .
v_gene: TRBV7-8
d_gene: TRBD2
j_gene: TRBJ2-7

CDR3nt: TGTGCCAGCAGTTTCGCCGGACAGTCTAGTAATTCACCCCTCCACTTT
CDR3aa: CASSFAGQSSNSPLHF
abundance: .
v_gene: TRBV28
d_gene: .
j_gene: TRBJ1-6

CDR3nt: TGCGCCAGCAGCCAAGAACCAGGGGAGGAAAAACTGTTTTTT
CDR3aa: CASSQEPGEEKLFF
abundance: .
v_gene: TRBV4-1
d_gene: .
j_gene: TRBJ1-4

CDR3nt: TGTGCCAGCAGTTTAGGGACAGGGTACCCAATAGAGCCCCAGCATTTT
CDR3aa: CASSLGTGYPIEPQHF
abundance: few
v_gene: TRBV27
d_gene: TRBD1
j_gene: TRBJ1-5

CDR3nt: TGTGCCAGCAGCCCCGGAGGATCGGGGAACACTGAAGCTTTCTTT
CDR3aa: CASSPGGSGNTEAFF
abundance: .
v_gene: TRBV13
d_gene: .
j_gene: TRBJ1-1

CDR3nt: TGTGCCATCCACAGGGCGAACACCGGGGAGCTGTTTTTT
CDR3aa: CAIHRANTGELFF
abundance: .
v_gene: TRBV28
d_gene: .
j_gene: TRBJ2-2

CDR3nt: TGTGCCAGTAGTACATGGACTAGCGGGGGCCACAGGGAGACCCAGTACTTC
CDR3aa: CASSTWTSGGHRETQYF
abundance: .
v_gene: TRBV19
d_gene: TRBD2
j_gene: TRBJ2-5

CDR3nt: TGCGCCAGCAGCTTGGCCTATAGTCTGGAGACCCAGTACTTC
CDR3aa: CASSLAYSLETQYF
abundance: .
v_gene: TRBV5-1
d_gene: .
j_gene: TRBJ2-5

CDR3nt: TGTGCCAGCAATTCAGGGGTGGGGAGCACAGATACGCAGTATTTT
CDR3aa: CASNSGVGSTDTQYF
abundance: .
v_gene: TRBV6-6
d_gene: .
j_gene: TRBJ2-3

CDR3nt: TGTGCCAGCAGCCCCACAGGGGGGGCAGATACGCAGTATTTT
CDR3aa: CASSPTGGADTQYF
abundance: .
v_gene: TRBV7-3
d_gene: .
j_gene: TRBJ2-3

CDR3nt: TGTGCCTGGAGTGGGCCGGGAAATCAGCCCCAGCATTTT
CDR3aa: CAWSGPGNQPQHF
abundance: .
v_gene: TRBV30
d_gene: .
j_gene: TRBJ1-5

CDR3nt: TGTGCCAGCAGTGCGCTCTCGCCTAACTATGGCTACACCTTC
CDR3aa: CASSALSPNYGYTF
abundance: .
v_gene: TRBV5-4
d_gene: .
j_gene: TRBJ1-2

CDR3nt: TGTGCCTGGTCGACAGGGAGAAACACCATATATTTT
CDR3aa: CAWSTGRNTIYF
abundance: .
v_gene: TRBV30
d_gene: TRBD1
j_gene: TRBJ1-3

CDR3nt: TGCGCCAGCCGAGGTTCTGGGGCCAACGTCCTGACTTTC
CDR3aa: CASRGSGANVLTF
abundance: .
v_gene: TRBV10-2
d_gene: .
j_gene: TRBJ2-6

CDR3nt: TGTGCCAGCAGCTTGGACGGGATCGGCGACGAGCAGTACTTC
CDR3aa: CASSLDGIGDEQYF
abundance: .
v_gene: TRBV5-4
d_gene: .
j_gene: TRBJ2-7

CDR3nt: TGTGCCAGCAGCTTAGGACTAGCGGGTCAAGAGACCCAGTACTTC
CDR3aa: CASSLGLAGQETQYF
abundance: .
v_gene: TRBV7-3
d_gene: TRBD2
j_gene: TRBJ2-5

CDR3nt: TGTGCCAGCAGTTACCGGACATACCAAGAGACCCAGTACTTC
CDR3aa: CASSYRTYQETQYF
abundance: .
v_gene: TRBV6-5
d_gene: .
j_gene: TRBJ2-5

CDR3nt: TGTGCCAGCAGCCAAGTGGCACCAGATACGCAGTATTTT
CDR3aa: CASSQVAPDTQYF
abundance: .
v_gene: TRBV3-1/TRBV3-2
d_gene: .
j_gene: TRBJ2-3

CDR3nt: TGTGCCAGCTCATCATACGGACAGGTTCATGAAGCTTTCTTT
CDR3aa: CASSSYGQVHEAFF
abundance: once
v_gene: TRBV18
d_gene: TRBD1
j_gene: TRBJ1-1

CDR3nt: TGTGCCAGCAGTTTCAACGGACAGGGCAATTCACCCCTCCACTTT
CDR3aa: CASSFNGQGNSPLHF
abundance: .
v_gene: TRBV27
d_gene: TRBD1
j_gene: TRBJ1-6

CDR3nt: TGCGCCAGCAGCACTCAGGGGGGTGAAGCTTTCTTT
CDR3aa: CASSTQGGEAFF
abundance: .
v_gene: TRBV4-1
d_gene: TRBD1
j_gene: TRBJ1-1

CDR3nt: TGTGCCAGCACCCTAGCGGGAGCTCTCACCGGGGAGCTGTTTTTT
CDR3aa: CASTLAGALTGELFF
abundance: once
v_gene: TRBV6-5
d_gene: TRBD2
j_gene: TRBJ2-2

CDR3nt: TGTGCCAGCAGCTTAGCGCTATCTTCGACAGGAGAAAACACCATATATTTT
CDR3aa: CASSLALSSTGENTIYF
abundance: .
v_gene: TRBV7-2
d_gene: .
j_gene: TRBJ1-3

CDR3nt: TGTGCCAGCTTCCGGCGGGGGGTAGAAGAAGCTTTCTTT
CDR3aa: CASFRRGVEEAFF
abundance: once
v_gene: TRBV13
d_gene: .
j_gene: TRBJ1-1

CDR3nt: TGTGCCAGCGGTGAACAGGGTTGGGCTGAAGCTTTCTTT
CDR3aa: CASGEQGWAEAFF
abundance: .
v_gene: TRBV27
d_gene: .
j_gene: TRBJ1-1

CDR3nt: TGTGCCAGTAGTACCACAGGGGGCGGTCAGCCCCAGCATTTT
CDR3aa: CASSTTGGGQPQHF
abundance: .
v_gene: TRBV19
d_gene: TRBD1
j_gene: TRBJ1-5

CDR3nt: TGTGCCAGCGCTCTAGAGGGTCCGGACTATGGCTACACCTTC
CDR3aa: CASALEGPDYGYTF
abundance: .
v_gene: TRBV6-5
d_gene: .
j_gene: TRBJ1-2

CDR3nt: TGTGCCAGCAGCCCCAGGGGGGCCATGAACACTGAAGCTTTCTTT
CDR3aa: CASSPRGAMNTEAFF
abundance: .
v_gene: TRBV2
d_gene: TRBD1
j_gene: TRBJ1-1

CDR3nt: TGTGCCTGGAGTGTCGGTCCTTCACGGGGATCCTATGGCTACACCTTC
CDR3aa: CAWSVGPSRGSYGYTF
abundance: .
v_gene: TRBV30
d_gene: .
j_gene: TRBJ1-2

CDR3nt: TGTGCCACCAGCAGAGTAGGCGGGTTGAGGGAAAAACTGTTTTTT
CDR3aa: CATSRVGGLREKLFF
abundance: once
v_gene: TRBV15
d_gene: .
j_gene: TRBJ1-4

CDR3nt: TGTGCCAGCAGTGAGCAGGGGCACTCTGGGGCCAACGTCCTGACTTTC
CDR3aa: CASSEQGHSGANVLTF
abundance: .
v_gene: TRBV6-1
d_gene: .
j_gene: TRBJ2-6

CDR3nt: TGTGCCAGCAGTTTGAGGGTTGGCTACGAGCAGTACTTC
CDR3aa: CASSLRVGYEQYF
abundance: .
v_gene: TRBV27
d_gene: .
j_gene: TRBJ2-7

CDR3nt: TGTGCCAGCAGTTACGGGACAGCCACAGATACGCAGTATTTT
CDR3aa: CASSYGTATDTQYF
abundance: .
v_gene: TRBV6-5
d_gene: TRBD1
j_gene: TRBJ2-3